This T cell receptor (beta chain) is drawn from a study of regulatory T cells in long-lasting Graves disease. Described time point: persistent/refractory GD, antithyroid drugs over 5 years with positive TRAb. PBMC RNA was the source of the TCR library. Graves' disease diagnosis relied on American Thyroid Association guidelines. Findings and caveats of the study: Analyses excluded thyroid tissue, covering peripheral blood alone. Persistent patients shared more public clonotypes (approximately 2,700) than newly diagnosed patients (over 900). Persistent disease was characterized by preferential usage of TRBV28, TRBJ1-2 and TRBJ2-5.

Trimming removed 3 bases at V and 3 bases at J, with 8 bases between. CDR3 length: 13 amino acids. Germline loops: CDR1 KGHDR, CDR2 SFDVKD. For TCR beta, libraries came from iRepertoire HTBI primers and Arm-PCR of CDR3 regions. MiXCR was run by TCRdb on the multiplex PCR reads, yielding one entry per CDR3 protein. The data hold under 450,000 distinct CDR3 sequences, with approximately 25% observed a single time. In its sample, this clonotype was seen many times. Antigen: not known. Material: peripheral blood mononuclear cells (PBMCs), obtained when the disease was refractory, from a patient treated with antithyroid drugs. The TCR sequence derives from a woman in her forties with Graves disease. The rearrangement joins TRBV24-1 to TRBJ2-7, with D perhaps matching TRBD1 or TRBD2 (5 bases each). This CDR3 reads CATSDGTFYEQYF. In DNA, the CDR3 is TGTGCCACCAGTGATGGGACCTTCTACGAGCAGTACTTC.